This T cell receptor (beta chain) stems from a study of tumor-infiltrating lymphocytes in oesophageal squamous cell carcinoma. A single record per CDR3 protein comes from TCRdb applying MiXCR to the PCR reads. Of roughly 20,000 distinct CDR3 sequences in the sample, 35% to 45% were seen once. This clonotype has a count of ten or more. This receptor was taken from a male donor with esophageal squamous cell carcinoma. The sequenced sample consisted of esophageal tumor tissue.

CDR3 loop: CASSSSTTYEQYF. The CDR3 nucleotides read TGTGCCAGCAGTTCGTCGACTACCTACGAGCAGTACTTC. The genes are TRBV28 and TRBJ2-7; a weak D match, TRBD2 (5 bases). Deletions cut 4 bases from V and 2 bases from J, with 9 bases between. Germline assignment: CDR1 MDHEN and CDR2 SYDVKM. The CDR3 runs to 13 residues. The whole variable domain, remainder taken from reference TRBV28 and TRBJ2-7, is DVKVTQSSRYLVKRTGEKVFLECVQDMDHENMFWYRQDPGLGLRLIYFSYDVKMKEKGDIPEGYSVSREKKERFSLILESASTNQTSMYLCASSSSTTYEQYFGPGTRLTVT.